Each of the 14 T cell receptor beta chains below was sequenced from the same sample in a study of vaccination and CD4 T cells after COVID-19. Treatment given: roughly 11-day PBMC culture with coronavirus spike peptide pools or control peptides (ViraFEST assay). Cultured CD4+ T cell DNA was sequenced using the Oncomine TCR Beta short-read assay. One entry per CDR3 protein results from TCRdb running MiXCR on the PCR reads. The sample consists of roughly 20,000 distinct CDR3 sequences, just over 60% of them appearing once. The antigens of these receptors remain unknown. The specimen was CD4+ T cells from blood, cultured in vitro. These receptors were taken from a human donor who had recovered from COVID-19.

The CDR3 loop reads CASTPTGANEKLFF. Here the CDR3 DNA reads TGTGCCAGTACCCCGACAGGGGCAAATGAAAAACTGTTTTTT. The gene calls are TRBV19 and TRBJ1-4, with 8 positions matching TRBD1. Per the germline V gene, CDR1 is LNHDA and CDR2 is SQIVND (reference sequence). V gave up 7 bases and J gave up 5 bases; unmatched junction bases: 6. The CDR3 totals 14 residues.

V and J are TRBV6-1 and TRBJ2-7; D unresolved. The V and J ends lost 1 base and 2 bases respectively, with 9 bases between them. CDR3 size: 14 residues. Germline loops: CDR1 MNHNS, CDR2 SASEGT. CDR3 bases: TGTGCCAGCAGTGAAGGGGGTGACGCCTACGAGCAGTACTTC. It codes for CASSEGGDAYEQYF.

This clonotype was counted only a few times. The CDR3 DNA reads TGCAGTGCCCGGGGGGCCCACTATGGCTACACCTTC. This translates into CSARGAHYGYTF. The rearrangement uses TRBV20-1 and TRBJ1-2; TRBD1 might be the D (6 bases). Germline CDR1 and CDR2: DFQATT and SNEGSKA (reference sequence). V was pared by 6 bases and J by 3 bases, with 11 bases between. The CDR3 runs 12 residues.

V usage is TRBV10-2 and J usage is TRBJ2-1; D unclear. The CDR3 length is 16 residues. Per the germline V gene, CDR1 is WSHSY and CDR2 is SAAADI. Trimming left V 0 bases short and J 2 bases short, with 11 bases between. The CDR3 DNA follows: TGCGCCAGCAGTGAGTCGCGGCTCCAGCCCTACAATGAGCAGTTCTTC. Protein product: CASSESRLQPYNEQFF.

The chain carries TRBV10-3 and TRBJ2-3; 11 nucleotides agree with TRBD1. This CDR3 spans 15 amino acids. Trimming removed 6 bases from V and 5 bases from J; junction bases left unmatched: 7. CDR1 and CDR2 from the germline V gene are ENHRY and SYGVKD. DNA for the CDR3: TGTGCCATCAGGGGGACAGGGGGTGGTTTAGATACGCAGTATTTT. It is translated as CAIRGTGGGLDTQYF.

The chain employs TRBV24-1 and TRBJ1-1, with D possibly being TRBD1 (6 bases). Deletions cut 7 bases from V and 6 bases from J, with 20 bases between. Germline assignment: CDR1 KGHDR and CDR2 SFDVKD. The CDR3 is made up of 15 amino acids. The CDR3 nucleotides are TGTGCCACCAGGGGGGGCGAAGCGGGCGCCGCTGAAGCTTTCTTT. Residues: CATRGGEAGAAEAFF.

The chain's CDR3 is CASLEGTRSSTEAFF. The CDR3 bases are TGTGCCAGCTTAGAGGGGACGCGGTCCAGCACTGAAGCTTTCTTT. The J gene is TRBJ1-1, the V gene TRBV14; tentative D call: TRBD1 (5 bases). This CDR3 contains 15 residues. V was cut by 8 bases and J by 4 bases, with 20 bases left in between. Germline CDR1 reads SGHDN; CDR2 reads FVKESK.

V is TRBV20-1 and J is TRBJ2-5; 8 nucleotides line up with TRBD1. The length of the CDR3 is 15 residues. CDR1 and CDR2 (germline): DFQATT, SNEGSKA (reference sequence). The V and J ends lost 4 bases and 2 bases, in that order; junction bases with no gene match: 9. The CDR3 reads CSAKAPGGGQETQYF. The CDR3 coding sequence is TGCAGTGCTAAGGCCCCAGGGGGCGGACAAGAGACCCAGTACTTC.

CDR3 sequence (DNA): TGTGCCAGCAGTTCCGGGACAACTATAGCCAAAAACATTCAGTACTTC. Translating it yields CASSSGTTIAKNIQYF. The J gene is TRBJ2-4, the V gene TRBV27, with D possibly being TRBD1 (6 bases). V lost 4 bases and J lost 0, with 13 bases in between. The CDR3 is 16 amino acids. The germline V gene encodes CDR1 MNHEY and CDR2 SMNVEV (reference sequence).

This clonotype was found a few times. The rearrangement joins TRBV27 to TRBJ2-3; no reliable D call. In germline, CDR1 is MNHEY, CDR2 SMNVEV (reference sequence). CDR3 length equals 17 residues. The V end was cut by 4 bases, the J end by 0 bases, with 17 bases between. CDR3: CASSYSLPGSSTDTQYF. CDR3 bases: TGTGCCAGCAGTTATTCCCTCCCGGGTTCTAGCACAGATACGCAGTATTTT.

The chain carries TRBV2 and TRBJ2-1; TRBD1 matches at 9 bases. V lost 8 bases and J lost 6; bases outside the gene matches: 5. The germline gives CDR1 SNHLY, CDR2 FYNNEI. The CDR3 sequence is 13 residues long. CDR3 nucleotides: TGTGCCAGCCATTTGGACAGGGGCAATGAGCAGTTCTTC. As protein: CASHLDRGNEQFF.

The V call is TRBV15, the J call TRBJ2-7; 7 bases line up with TRBD2. CDR1 is LNHNV and CDR2 is YYDKDF in the germline V gene (reference sequence). V gave up 1 base and J gave up 6 bases; unmatched junction bases: 3. The CDR3 has 13 residues. CDR3 in DNA: TGTGCCACCAGCAGAGTGGGAGGGTTCGAGCAGTACTTC. Encoded protein: CATSRVGGFEQYF.

The rearrangement joins TRBV7-9 to TRBJ1-1; maybe TRBD1 (5 bases). The CDR3 runs 13 residues. With 3 bases removed from V and 3 bases from J, the gap between germline ends came to 8 bases. CDR1 SEHNR and CDR2 FQNEAQ come from the germline V gene (reference sequence). As DNA, the CDR3 is TGTGCCAGCAGCTTCGGCAGGGACACTGAAGCTTTCTTT. Encoded protein: CASSFGRDTEAFF.

The chain couples TRBV20-1 to TRBJ2-6, with 8 bases that match TRBD2. The length of the CDR3 is 15 residues. From germline, CDR1 is DFQATT and CDR2 SNEGSKA (reference sequence). Trimming took 3 bases from V and 2 from J; bases not matched to a gene: 3. In DNA, the CDR3 is TGCAGTGCTAGGGCGGGGGGAACTGGGGCCAACGTCCTGACTTTC. Translating it yields CSARAGGTGANVLTF.